The clone carrying this T cell receptor beta chain was counted a single time. These data are taken from a study of control samples from healthy donors and cancer patients. Clones were sequenced by immunoSEQ multiplex PCR, and TCRdb holds only the in-frame ones, with some missing. The sample carries hundreds of thousands of clones, roughly 80% recorded once. The receptor was derived from a woman in her sixties with lung cancer. What was sequenced was PBMCs.

Written as DNA, the CDR3 is TGTGCCAGCAGTTTACAGGGAGGTGGCTACACCTTC. It is translated as CASSLQGGGYTF. This sequence joins TRBV6-5 and TRBJ1-2; a possible D gene is TRBD1 (6 bases). The germline CDR1 and CDR2 sequences are MNHEY and SVGAGI. The CDR3 is 12 amino acids. Trimming stripped 4 bases from V and 7 bases from J, with 10 bases between.